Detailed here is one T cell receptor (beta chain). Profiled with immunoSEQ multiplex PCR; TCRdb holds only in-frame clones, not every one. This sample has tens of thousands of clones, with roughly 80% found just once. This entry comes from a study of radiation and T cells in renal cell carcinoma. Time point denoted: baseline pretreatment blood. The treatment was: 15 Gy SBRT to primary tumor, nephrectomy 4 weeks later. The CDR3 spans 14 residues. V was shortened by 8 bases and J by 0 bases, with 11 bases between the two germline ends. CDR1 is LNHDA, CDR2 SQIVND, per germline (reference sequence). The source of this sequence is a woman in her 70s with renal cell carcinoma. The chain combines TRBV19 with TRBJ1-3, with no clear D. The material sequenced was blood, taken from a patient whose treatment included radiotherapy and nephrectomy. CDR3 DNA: TGTGCCAGTGCCGGACGGTTCTCTGGAAACACCATATATTTT. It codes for CASAGRFSGNTIYF.